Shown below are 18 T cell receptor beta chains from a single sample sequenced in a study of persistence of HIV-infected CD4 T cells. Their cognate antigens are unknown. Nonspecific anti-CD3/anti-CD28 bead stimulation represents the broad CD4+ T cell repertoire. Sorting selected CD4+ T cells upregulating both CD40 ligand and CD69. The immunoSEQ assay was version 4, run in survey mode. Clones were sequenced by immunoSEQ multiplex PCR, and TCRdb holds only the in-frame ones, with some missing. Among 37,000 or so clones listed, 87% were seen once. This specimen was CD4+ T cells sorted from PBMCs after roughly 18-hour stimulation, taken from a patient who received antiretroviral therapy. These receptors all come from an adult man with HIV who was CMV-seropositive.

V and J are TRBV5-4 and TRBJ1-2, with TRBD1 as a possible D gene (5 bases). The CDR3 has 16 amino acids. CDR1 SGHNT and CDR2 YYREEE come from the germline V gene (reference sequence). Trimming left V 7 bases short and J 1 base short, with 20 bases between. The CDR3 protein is CASRVGGNEVNYGYTF. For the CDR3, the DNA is TGTGCCAGCCGTGTGGGGGGGAATGAAGTTAACTATGGCTACACCTTC.

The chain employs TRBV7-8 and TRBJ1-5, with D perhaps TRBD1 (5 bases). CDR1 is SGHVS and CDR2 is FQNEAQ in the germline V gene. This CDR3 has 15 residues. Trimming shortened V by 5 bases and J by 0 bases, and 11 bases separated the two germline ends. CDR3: CASSLGVHSNQPQHF. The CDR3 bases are TGTGCCAGCAGCCTAGGGGTTCATAGCAATCAGCCCCAGCATTTT.

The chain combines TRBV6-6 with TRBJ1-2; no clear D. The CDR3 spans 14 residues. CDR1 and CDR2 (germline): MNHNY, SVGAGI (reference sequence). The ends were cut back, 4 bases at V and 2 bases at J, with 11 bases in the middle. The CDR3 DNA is TGTGCCAGCAGTTCTTCTGCCGCGAACTATGGCTACACCTTC. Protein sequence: CASSSSAANYGYTF.

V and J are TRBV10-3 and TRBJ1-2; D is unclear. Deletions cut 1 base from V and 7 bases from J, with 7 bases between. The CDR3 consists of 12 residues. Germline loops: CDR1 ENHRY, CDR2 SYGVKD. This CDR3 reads CAISEYDSGYTF. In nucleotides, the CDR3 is TGTGCCATCAGTGAGTATGATTCTGGCTACACCTTC.

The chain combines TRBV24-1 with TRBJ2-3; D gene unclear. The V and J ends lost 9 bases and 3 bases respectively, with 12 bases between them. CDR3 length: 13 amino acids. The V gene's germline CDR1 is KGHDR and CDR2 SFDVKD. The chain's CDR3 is CATQSPNTDTQYF. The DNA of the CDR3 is TGTGCCACCCAGTCCCCAAATACAGATACGCAGTATTTT.

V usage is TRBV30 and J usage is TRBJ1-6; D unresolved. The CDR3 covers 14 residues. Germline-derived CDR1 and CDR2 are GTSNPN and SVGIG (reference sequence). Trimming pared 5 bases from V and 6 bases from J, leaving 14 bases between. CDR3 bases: TGTGCCTGGGGTGGGGTTGGCGGTAATTCACCCCTCCACTTT. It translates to CAWGGVGGNSPLHF.

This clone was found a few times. The chain's CDR3 is CASSVGGSGGEKETQYF. The CDR3, as DNA: TGTGCCAGCAGCGTAGGGGGGTCAGGGGGTGAAAAAGAGACCCAGTACTTC. The rearrangement links TRBV9 to TRBJ2-5, with 7 bases matching TRBD1. CDR1 SGDLS and CDR2 YYNGEE come from the germline V gene. V dropped 0 bases and J dropped 3; count of bases not matched to a gene: 11. This CDR3 spans 17 amino acids.

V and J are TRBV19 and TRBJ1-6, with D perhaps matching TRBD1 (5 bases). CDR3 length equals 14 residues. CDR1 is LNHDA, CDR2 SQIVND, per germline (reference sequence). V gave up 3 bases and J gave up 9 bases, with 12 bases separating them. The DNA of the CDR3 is TGTGCCAGTAGTATTCGGGAGAGGGGTTCACCCCTCCACTTT. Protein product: CASSIRERGSPLHF.

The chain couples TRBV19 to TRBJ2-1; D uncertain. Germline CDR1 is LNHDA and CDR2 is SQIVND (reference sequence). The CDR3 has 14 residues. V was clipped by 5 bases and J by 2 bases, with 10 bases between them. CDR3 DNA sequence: TGTGCCAGTAGTCCCGGGCCCACCTACAATGAGCAGTTCTTC. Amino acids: CASSPGPTYNEQFF.

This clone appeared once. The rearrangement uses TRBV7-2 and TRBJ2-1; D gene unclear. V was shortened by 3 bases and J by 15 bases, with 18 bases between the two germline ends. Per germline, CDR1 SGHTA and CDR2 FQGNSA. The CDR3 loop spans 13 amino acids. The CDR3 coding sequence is TGTGCCAGCAGCTTTGCCCACCTTCAAACGACGTTCTTC. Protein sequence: CASSFAHLQTTFF.

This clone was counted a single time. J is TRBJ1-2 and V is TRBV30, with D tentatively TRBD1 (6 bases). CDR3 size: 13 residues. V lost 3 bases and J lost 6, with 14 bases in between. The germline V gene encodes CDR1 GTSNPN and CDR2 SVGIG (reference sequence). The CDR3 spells CAWSPDSRDGYTF. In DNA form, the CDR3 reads TGTGCCTGGAGCCCGGACAGCAGAGATGGCTACACCTTC.

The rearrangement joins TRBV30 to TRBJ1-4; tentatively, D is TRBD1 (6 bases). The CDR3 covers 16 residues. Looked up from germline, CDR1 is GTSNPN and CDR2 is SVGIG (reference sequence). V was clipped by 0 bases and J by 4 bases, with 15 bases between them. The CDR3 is CAWSVLSAGVNEKLFF. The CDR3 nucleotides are TGTGCCTGGAGTGTTCTATCGGCAGGGGTTAATGAAAAACTGTTTTTT.

The CDR3 region is CASSKGTTPDTQYF. In nucleotides, the CDR3 is TGTGCCAGCAGCAAGGGGACTACCCCAGATACGCAGTATTTT. The chain joins TRBV21-1 to TRBJ2-3; the table's D call TRBD2 went unverified against the DNA. TRBV21-1 is described as a pseudogene. The CDR3 contains 14 residues.

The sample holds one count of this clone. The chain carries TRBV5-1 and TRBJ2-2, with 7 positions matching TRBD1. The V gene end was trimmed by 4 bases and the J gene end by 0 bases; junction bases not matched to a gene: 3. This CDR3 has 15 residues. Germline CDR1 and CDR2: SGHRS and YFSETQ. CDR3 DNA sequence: TGCGCCAGCAGCAGAGACAGGGCGAACACCGGGGAGCTGTTTTTT. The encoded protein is CASSRDRANTGELFF.

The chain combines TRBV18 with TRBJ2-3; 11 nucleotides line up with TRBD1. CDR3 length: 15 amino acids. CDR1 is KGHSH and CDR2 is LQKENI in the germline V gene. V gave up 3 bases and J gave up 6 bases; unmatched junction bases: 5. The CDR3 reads CASSPGQGAGDTQYF. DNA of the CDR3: TGTGCCAGCTCACCTGGACAGGGGGCAGGGGATACGCAGTATTTT.

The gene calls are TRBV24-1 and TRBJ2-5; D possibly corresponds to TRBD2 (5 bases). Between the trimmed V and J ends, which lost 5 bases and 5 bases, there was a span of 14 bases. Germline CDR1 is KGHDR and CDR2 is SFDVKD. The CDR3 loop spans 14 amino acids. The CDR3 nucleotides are TGTGCCACCAGTGCCCCCGGGAACATGGAGACCCAGTACTTC. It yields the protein CATSAPGNMETQYF.

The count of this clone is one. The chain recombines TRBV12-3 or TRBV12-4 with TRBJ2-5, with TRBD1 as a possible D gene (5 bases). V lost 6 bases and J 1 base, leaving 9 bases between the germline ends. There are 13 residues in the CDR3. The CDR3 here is CASRFRAQETQYF. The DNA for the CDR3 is TGTGCCAGCAGATTCAGGGCCCAAGAGACCCAGTACTTC.

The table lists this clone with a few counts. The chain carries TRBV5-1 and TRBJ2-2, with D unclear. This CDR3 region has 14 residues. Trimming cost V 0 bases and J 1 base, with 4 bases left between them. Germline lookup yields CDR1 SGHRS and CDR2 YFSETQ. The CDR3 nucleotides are TGCGCCAGCAGCTTGGTTCTGAACACCGGGGAGCTGTTTTTT. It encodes CASSLVLNTGELFF.